Presented here are 24 T cell receptor beta chains from one specimen sequenced in a study of T-cell memory formation after mild COVID-19. TCRdb re-analysed the 5' RACE reads in MiXCR, keeping a single row per CDR3 protein. The sample yields 200,000 to 250,000 distinct CDR3 sequences, around 30% seen once. Sequencing used PBMCs or a T cell subset sorted from them (not recorded which). These receptors came from an adult woman who had mild COVID-19 (a few samples of this study predate the infection). Cell type and time point are not known.

This clonotype was seen a single time. The gene calls are TRBV24-1 and TRBJ2-1, with D possibly TRBD1 on 6 matching bases. V lost 5 bases and J lost 7, with 11 bases in between. CDR1 is KGHDR, CDR2 SFDVKD, per germline. The CDR3 is 13 residues long. CDR3 nucleotides: TGTGCCACCAGTGGCCCCGGGACAAATGAGCAGTTCTTC. This translates into CATSGPGTNEQFF.

This clonotype was detected only a few times. A junction boundary mismatches the germline segment, possibly from a read error. The chain has TRBV7-6 and TRBJ2-7; the D gene could be TRBD1 or TRBD2 (7 bases each). CDR3 length: 17 amino acids. Germline CDR1 SGHVS, CDR2 FNYEAQ. The CDR3: CASSRQGGALTSHEQYF. For the CDR3, the DNA is TGTGCCAGCAGTCGACAGGGAGGGGCCTTAACCTCCCACGAGCAGTACTTC.

The chain has TRBV5-6 and TRBJ2-7; D gene ambiguous. CDR1 is SGHDT and CDR2 is YYEEEE in the germline V gene. The ends were cut back, 4 bases at V and 4 bases at J, with 9 bases in the middle. The CDR3 loop spans 12 amino acids. CDR3 loop: CASSLLQYEQYF. The CDR3 coding sequence is TGTGCCAGCAGCCTCCTACAGTACGAGCAGTACTTC.

The chain uses TRBV2 and TRBJ2-1, with 8 bases that match TRBD1. V dropped 5 bases and J dropped 4; count of bases not matched to a gene: 7. Per germline, CDR1 SNHLY and CDR2 FYNNEI. The CDR3 totals 15 residues. In DNA, the CDR3 is TGTGCCAGCAGTCTTGACAGGGGACAGTACAATGAGCAGTTCTTC. Protein product: CASSLDRGQYNEQFF.

A few counts support this clonotype. The J gene is TRBJ2-3, the V gene TRBV12-3 or TRBV12-4, with 9 bases aligning to TRBD2. This CDR3 contains 12 residues. J gave up 14 bases and V 4 bases, and 7 bases lay outside the gene matches. The CDR3 DNA reads as TGTGCCAGCAGTTCCCGGACTAGCGAGGCGTATTTT. Its protein is CASSSRTSEAYF.

This chain joins TRBV4-3 and TRBJ1-2; D gene ambiguous. Germline values: CDR1 LGHNA, CDR2 YSLEER. The CDR3 runs 13 residues. V was clipped by 0 bases and J by 8 bases, with 10 bases between them. CDR3 protein: CASSQDRTGGYTF. The CDR3 DNA is TGCGCCAGCAGCCAAGATCGCACGGGGGGCTACACCTTC.

This clonotype was observed a handful of times. This chain connects TRBV23-1 to TRBJ2-2, with TRBD2 matching 9 bases. TRBV23-1 is sorted into the ORF group, with uncertain function. The CDR3 is 15 residues long. V was pared by 4 bases and J by 8 bases, with 8 bases of the junction left unmatched. CDR3 in amino acids: CASSLAGASFGELFF. CDR3 sequence (DNA): TGCGCCAGCAGTCTAGCGGGAGCCTCTTTTGGGGAGCTGTTTTTT.

The chain couples TRBV5-1 to TRBJ1-1; the match to TRBD1 covers 9 bases. The CDR3 is 14 amino acids. Germline trimming cut 3 bases from V and 6 bases from J; bases unmatched to any gene: 6. Germline values: CDR1 SGHRS, CDR2 YFSETQ. The CDR3 loop reads CASSWGTGLAEAFF. CDR3 coding DNA: TGCGCCAGCAGCTGGGGGACAGGGCTGGCTGAAGCTTTCTTT.

This chain's CDR3 is CASSPDRGHPYEQYF. As DNA, the CDR3 is TGTGCCAGCAGCCCAGACAGGGGCCACCCCTACGAGCAGTACTTC. The V gene is TRBV11-3, the J gene TRBJ2-7; 8 bases match TRBD1. CDR1 is SGHNT and CDR2 is YENEEA in the germline V gene. CDR3 size: 15 residues. V lost 5 bases to trimming and J lost 2 bases; unmatched junction nucleotides: 8.

This chain joins TRBV4-1 and TRBJ1-3; D is perhaps TRBD1 (6 bases). CDR1 and CDR2 from the germline V gene are MGHRA and YSYEKL. This CDR3 comprises 17 residues. Trimming took off 1 base at V and 5 bases at J, with 18 bases between the two ends. The CDR3: CASSQGGQGRVRNTIYF. CDR3 nucleotides: TGCGCCAGCAGCCAAGGAGGGCAGGGGAGAGTCCGAAACACCATATATTTT.

This clonotype came up a few times. V gene TRBV9 combines with J gene TRBJ2-4; D remains unclear. This CDR3 spans 11 amino acids. V was shortened by 4 bases and J by 10 bases, with 9 bases between the two germline ends. Germline CDR1 reads SGDLS; CDR2 reads YYNGEE. In DNA, the CDR3 is TGTGCCAGCAGCCCCGGAACGATTCAGTACTTC. Translation: CASSPGTIQYF. The whole variable domain, filled in from reference TRBV9 and TRBJ2-4, reads DSGVTQTPKHLITATGQRVTLRCSPRSGDLSVYWYQQSLDQGLQFLIQYYNGEERAKGNILERFSAQQFPDLHSELNLSSLELGDSALYFCASSPGTIQYFGAGTRLSVL.

The sample holds many counts of this clonotype. This chain uses TRBV18 with TRBJ1-3; no firm D call. V gave up 1 base and J gave up 4 bases, with 8 bases separating them. The germline CDR1 and CDR2 sequences are KGHSH and LQKENI. This CDR3 is 14 amino acids long. DNA for the CDR3: TGTGCCAGCTCACCACGGGCAGACGGAAACACCATATATTTT. Its translation is CASSPRADGNTIYF.

This clonotype showed up just a few times. The V and J genes are TRBV7-2 and TRBJ2-3; D is unresolved. This CDR3 comprises 15 residues. Trimming took 1 base from V and 0 from J, leaving 8 bases between them. CDR1 SGHTA and CDR2 FQGNSA come from the germline V gene. This CDR3 is CASSLVSVSTDTQYF. In DNA form, the CDR3 reads TGTGCCAGCAGCTTAGTCTCCGTTAGCACAGATACGCAGTATTTT.

The sample holds a few counts of this clonotype. The chain recombines TRBV25-1 with TRBJ2-7; 12 bases fit TRBD2. CDR1 is MGHDK and CDR2 is SYGVNS in the germline V gene. The CDR3 loop spans 17 amino acids. Losses at the gene ends were 2 bases for V and 4 bases for J; bases not matched to a gene: 9. The CDR3 sequence is CASSERPSGRARYEQYF. The CDR3 DNA reads as TGTGCCAGCAGTGAACGGCCTAGCGGGAGGGCGAGGTACGAGCAGTACTTC.

This clonotype was counted only a few times. V and J are TRBV7-9 and TRBJ2-6; no clear D gene. V lost 5 bases to trimming and J lost 2 bases, with 13 bases between them. There are 16 residues in the CDR3. Germline V gene data show CDR1 as SEHNR and CDR2 as FQNEAQ (reference sequence). CDR3 DNA: TGTGCCAGCAGCAACCCTGAAGAAACTGGGGCCAACGTCCTGACTTTC. Translated: CASSNPEETGANVLTF.

The chain is built from TRBV7-9 and TRBJ2-3; possible D gene TRBD2, 7 bases. This CDR3 has 15 amino acids. V shed 0 bases and J shed 4 bases, with 11 bases lying between them. Germline assignment: CDR1 SEHNR and CDR2 FQNEAQ (reference sequence). For the CDR3, the DNA is TGTGCCAGCAGCTTAGCTGTCGGGGGGCCAGATACGCAGTATTTT. This codes for CASSLAVGGPDTQYF.

The CDR3 here is CASSPEQGYYGYTF. Written as DNA, the CDR3 is TGTGCCAGCAGCCCGGAACAGGGCTACTATGGCTACACCTTC. The chain joins TRBV5-4 to TRBJ1-2, with D perhaps TRBD1 (6 bases). The germline CDR1 and CDR2 sequences are SGHNT and YYREEE (reference sequence). V was pared by 4 bases and J by 3 bases, with 13 bases between. There are 14 residues in the CDR3.

This clonotype was observed a handful of times. This CDR3 is CASSLRSSNQPQHF. The CDR3 DNA reads TGCGCCAGCAGCCTCCGTTCTAGCAATCAGCCCCAGCATTTT. The genes are TRBV4-1 and TRBJ1-5; no firm D call. The CDR3 runs 14 residues. Germline lookup yields CDR1 MGHRA and CDR2 YSYEKL. With 4 bases removed from V and 0 bases from J, the gap between germline ends came to 7 bases.

The rearrangement joins TRBV6-2 or TRBV6-3 to TRBJ1-2; possibly TRBD1 for D (6 bases). The germline gives CDR1 MNHEY, CDR2 SVGEGT. This CDR3 has 14 amino acids. Trimming pared 6 bases from V and 6 bases from J, leaving 17 bases between. The CDR3 DNA follows: TGTGCCAGCAGAATTACAGGGATAGGAGATGGCTACACCTTC. Its translation is CASRITGIGDGYTF.

This clonotype has a count of ten or more. This chain joins TRBV20-1 and TRBJ2-7; D not resolved. This CDR3 spans 13 amino acids. V was cut by 1 base and J by 3 bases, with 10 bases left in between. Germline V gene data show CDR1 as DFQATT and CDR2 as SNEGSKA (reference sequence). The CDR3 protein is CSARGQLDYEQYF. CDR3 coding DNA: TGCAGTGCTAGAGGGCAGCTAGACTACGAGCAGTACTTC.

The V gene is TRBV5-1, the J gene TRBJ1-5, with a tentative D call TRBD1 (5 bases). The CDR3 has 15 residues. Germline V gene lookup returns CDR1 SGHRS and CDR2 YFSETQ. The V end lost 4 bases, the J end lost 4 bases, and 15 bases lay between the germline ends. The CDR3 DNA reads as TGCGCCAGCAGCCCCGAGGGACGGGGTAATCAGCCCCAGCATTTT. Encoded protein: CASSPEGRGNQPQHF.

This clonotype has just a few counts. The V and J genes are TRBV4-1 and TRBJ2-4; weak D call: TRBD1 (5 bases). CDR3 length: 12 amino acids. Germline assignment: CDR1 MGHRA and CDR2 YSYEKL. The germline V and J ends were trimmed by 0 bases and 8 bases, with 5 bases remaining between them. The CDR3: CASSQEGDIQYF. The CDR3 DNA is TGCGCCAGCAGCCAAGAAGGGGACATTCAGTACTTC.

There are a few counts of this clonotype. The chain joins TRBV12-3 or TRBV12-4 to TRBJ1-2, with D perhaps TRBD1 (6 bases). This CDR3 spans 12 amino acids. The V gene lost 6 bases and the J gene lost 5 bases, with 10 bases spanning the gap. Here the CDR3 reads CASSSTGYGYTF. In nucleotides, the CDR3 is TGTGCCAGCAGCTCCACAGGGTATGGCTACACCTTC.

This clonotype turned up a few times. The J gene is TRBJ1-2, the V gene TRBV27; the match to TRBD1 covers 8 bases. This CDR3 comprises 14 residues. The germline CDR1 and CDR2 sequences are MNHEY and SMNVEV (reference sequence). Trimming removed 6 bases from V and 7 bases from J; junction bases left unmatched: 10. The DNA of the CDR3 is TGTGCCAGCAGCCAGACAGGGGCACTTGGTGGCTACACCTTC. Residues: CASSQTGALGGYTF.